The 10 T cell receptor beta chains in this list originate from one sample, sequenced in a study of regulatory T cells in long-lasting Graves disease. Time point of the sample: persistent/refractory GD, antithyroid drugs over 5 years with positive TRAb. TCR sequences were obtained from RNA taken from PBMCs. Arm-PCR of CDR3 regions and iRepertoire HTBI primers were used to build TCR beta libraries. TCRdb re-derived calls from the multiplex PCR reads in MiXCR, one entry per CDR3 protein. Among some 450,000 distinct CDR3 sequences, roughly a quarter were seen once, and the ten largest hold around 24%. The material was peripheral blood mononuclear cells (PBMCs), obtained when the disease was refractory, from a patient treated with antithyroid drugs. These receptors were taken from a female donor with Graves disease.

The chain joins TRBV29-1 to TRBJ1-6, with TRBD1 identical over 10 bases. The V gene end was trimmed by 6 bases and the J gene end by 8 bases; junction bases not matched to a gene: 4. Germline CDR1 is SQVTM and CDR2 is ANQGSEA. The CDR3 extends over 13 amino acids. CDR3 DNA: TGCAGCGTACAGACAGGGGGCGATTCACCCCTCCACTTT. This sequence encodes CSVQTGGDSPLHF.

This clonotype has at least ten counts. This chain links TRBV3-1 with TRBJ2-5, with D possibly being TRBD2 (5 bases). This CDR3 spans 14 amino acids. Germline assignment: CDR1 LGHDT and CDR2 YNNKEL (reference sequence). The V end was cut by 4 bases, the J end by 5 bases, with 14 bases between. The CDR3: CASSPGDLVETQYF. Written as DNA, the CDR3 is TGTGCCAGCAGCCCCGGGGATTTAGTCGAGACCCAGTACTTC.

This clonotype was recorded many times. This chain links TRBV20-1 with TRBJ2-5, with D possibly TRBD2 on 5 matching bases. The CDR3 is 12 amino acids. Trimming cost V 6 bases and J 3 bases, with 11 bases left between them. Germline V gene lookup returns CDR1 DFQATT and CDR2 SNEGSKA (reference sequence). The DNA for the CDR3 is TGCAGTGCGTCGGACTTCGAAGAGACCCAGTACTTC. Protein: CSASDFEETQYF.

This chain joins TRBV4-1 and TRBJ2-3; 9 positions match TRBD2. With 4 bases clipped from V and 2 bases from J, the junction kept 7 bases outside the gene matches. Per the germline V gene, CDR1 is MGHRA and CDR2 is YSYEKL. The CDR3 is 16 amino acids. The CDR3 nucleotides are TGCGCCAGCAGCCGCAGTAGCGGGAGTGTCACAGATACGCAGTATTTT. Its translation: CASSRSSGSVTDTQYF.

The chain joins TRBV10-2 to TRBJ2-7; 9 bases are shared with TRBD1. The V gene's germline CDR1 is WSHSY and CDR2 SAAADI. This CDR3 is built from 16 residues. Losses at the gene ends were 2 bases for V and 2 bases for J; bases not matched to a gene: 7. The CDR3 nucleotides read TGCGCCAGCAGTGAGCCGGGACAGGGAGGGGCCTACGAGCAGTACTTC. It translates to CASSEPGQGGAYEQYF.

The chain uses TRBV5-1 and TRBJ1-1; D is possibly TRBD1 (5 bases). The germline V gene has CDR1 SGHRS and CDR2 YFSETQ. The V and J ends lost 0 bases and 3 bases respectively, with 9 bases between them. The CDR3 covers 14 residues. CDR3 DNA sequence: TGCGCCAGCAGCTTGGGAGGGGCGGACACTGAAGCTTTCTTT. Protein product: CASSLGGADTEAFF.

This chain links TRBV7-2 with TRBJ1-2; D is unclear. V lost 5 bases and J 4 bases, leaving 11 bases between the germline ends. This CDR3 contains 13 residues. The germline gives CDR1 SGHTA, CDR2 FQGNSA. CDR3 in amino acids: CTSSMRSGYGYTF. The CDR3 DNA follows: TGTACCAGCAGCATGAGATCTGGCTATGGCTACACCTTC.

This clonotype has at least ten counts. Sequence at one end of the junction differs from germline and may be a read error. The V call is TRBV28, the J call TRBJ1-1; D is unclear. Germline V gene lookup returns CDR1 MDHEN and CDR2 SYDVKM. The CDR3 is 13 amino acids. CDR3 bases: TGTGCCAGCAGCTTATCTGGTACATCGCGAGCTTTCTTT. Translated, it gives CASSLSGTSRAFF. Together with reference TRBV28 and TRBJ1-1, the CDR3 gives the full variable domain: DVKVTQSSRYLVKRTGEKVFLECVQDMDHENMFWYRQDPGLGLRLIYFSYDVKMKEKGDIPEGYSVSREKKERFSLILESASTNQTSMYLCASSLSGTSRAFFGQGTRLTVV.

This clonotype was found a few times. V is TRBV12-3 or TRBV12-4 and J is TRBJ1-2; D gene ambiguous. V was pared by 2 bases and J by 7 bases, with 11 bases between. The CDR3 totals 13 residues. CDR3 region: CASSLINKGGYTF. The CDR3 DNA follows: TGTGCCAGCAGTTTAATTAACAAGGGTGGCTACACCTTC.

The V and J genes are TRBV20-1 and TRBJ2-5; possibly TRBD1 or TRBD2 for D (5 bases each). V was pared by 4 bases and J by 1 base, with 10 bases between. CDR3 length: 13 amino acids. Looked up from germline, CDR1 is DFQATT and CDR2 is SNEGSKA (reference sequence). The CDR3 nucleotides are TGCAGTGCTACCCCCGGGACCCAAGAGACCCAGTACTTC. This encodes CSATPGTQETQYF.